A single sample is the source of the 5 T cell receptor beta chains below, sequenced in a study of T-cell memory formation after mild COVID-19 (dated by TCRdb to the early 2020s). The library was generated by 5' RACE. Sequencer: Illumina NovaSeq 6000. The public reads were reanalyzed by TCRdb: fastp trimming at Q25, MiXCR alignment, in-frame beta chains only. Every distinct CDR3 protein forms one entry, paired with its most common genes and DNA. In all, the sample holds more than 300,000 distinct CDR3 sequences, and approximately 14% of those were seen once. The ten most abundant clones make up roughly a fifth of the sample. Sequenced input: PBMCs or a T cell subset sorted from them (not recorded which). The receptors here all came from a man aged 18 to 30 who had mild COVID-19 (a few samples of this study predate the infection). The sample titles of this study are shuffled in the database, so cell type and time point are left out; the donor was told from shared clones.

The sample holds a few counts of this clonotype. The chain links TRBV20-1 to TRBJ2-5, with TRBD2 as a possible D gene (6 bases). Trimming removed 5 bases at V and 1 base at J, with 11 bases between. Germline V gene lookup returns CDR1 DFQATT and CDR2 SNEGSKA (reference sequence). The CDR3 has 13 amino acids. The CDR3, as DNA: TGCAGTGCTCCACGGGGGAGCCAAGAGACCCAGTACTTC. This encodes CSAPRGSQETQYF.

V gene TRBV5-1 combines with J gene TRBJ2-3, with D perhaps given as TRBD1 or TRBD2 (5 bases each). Trimming pared 4 bases from V and 1 base from J, leaving 16 bases between. There are 16 residues in the CDR3. Germline CDR1 and CDR2: SGHRS and YFSETQ. CDR3 loop: CASSPDPRGGTDTQYF. The DNA of the CDR3 is TGCGCCAGCAGCCCAGACCCCAGAGGGGGCACAGATACGCAGTATTTT.

Many counts were recorded for this clonotype. V and J are TRBV4-2 and TRBJ2-3; either TRBD1 or TRBD2 may supply D (5 bases each). Looked up from germline, CDR1 is LGHNA and CDR2 is YNFKEQ. Trimming shortened V by 2 bases and J by 2 bases, and 11 bases separated the two germline ends. The CDR3 totals 15 residues. CDR3 DNA sequence: TGTGCCAGCAGCCAAACCGGGACGAACACAGATACGCAGTATTTT. It specifies CASSQTGTNTDTQYF.

The J gene is TRBJ1-3, the V gene TRBV7-2; D unclear. Germline assignment: CDR1 SGHTA and CDR2 FQGNSA. CDR3 length: 17 residues. V lost 2 bases and J lost 2, with 16 bases in between. The CDR3, as DNA: TGTGCCAGCAGCTTAACGGCCTCGTCAGGTGCTGGAAACACCATATATTTT. The encoded protein is CASSLTASSGAGNTIYF.

The rearrangement links TRBV20-1 to TRBJ2-7, with D perhaps matching TRBD1 (5 bases). The CDR3 runs 10 residues. CDR1 DFQATT and CDR2 SNEGSKA come from the germline V gene (reference sequence). V lost 3 bases to trimming and J lost 12 bases, with 12 bases between them. The CDR3 bases are TGCAGTGCTAGGCAGGGCACCCCGTACGTC. It is translated as CSARQGTPYV.